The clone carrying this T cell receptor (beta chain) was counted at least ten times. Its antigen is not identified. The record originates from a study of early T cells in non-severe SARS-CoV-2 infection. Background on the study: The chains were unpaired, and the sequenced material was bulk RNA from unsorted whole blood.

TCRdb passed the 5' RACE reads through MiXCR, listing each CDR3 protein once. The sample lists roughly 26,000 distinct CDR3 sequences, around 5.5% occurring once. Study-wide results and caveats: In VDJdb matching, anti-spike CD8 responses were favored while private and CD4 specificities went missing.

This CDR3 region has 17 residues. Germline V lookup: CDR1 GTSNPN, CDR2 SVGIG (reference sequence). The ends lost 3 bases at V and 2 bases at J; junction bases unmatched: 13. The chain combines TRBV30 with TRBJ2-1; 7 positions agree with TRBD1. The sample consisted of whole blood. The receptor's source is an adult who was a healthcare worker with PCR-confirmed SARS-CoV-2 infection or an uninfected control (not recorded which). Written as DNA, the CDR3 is TGTGCCTGGAGACCACCGGGACAGACCCTTCCCTACAATGAGCAGTTCTTC. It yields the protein CAWRPPGQTLPYNEQFF.